This TCR beta chain was sequenced in a study of shared clonotypes between healthy human individuals. Study observations and caveats: Donors were few, which limited the genetic and exposure-history diversity represented.

A word on this clone: Its antigen is still unknown.

CCR7-negative CD45RA+ TemRA cells were combined with CD45RO+ cells to form CD8 memory. It was around 220 ng DNA, approximately 30,000 T cell genomes, that sorted-subset replicate PCRs used. Sequenced by immunoSEQ multiplex PCR; TCRdb stores in-frame clones only, minus some. The table includes approximately 640,000 clones, around 90% detected once. The TCR sequence derives from a man aged 18 to 29 in good health. Some clones in this sample may be carry-over from other donors' samples. Material: memory CD8+ T cells from PBMCs. As for subset: CD45RO+ cells pooled with CCR7-negative TemRA cells.

The CDR3 is CAWSYRREDTGELFF. The CDR3 bases are TGTGCCTGGAGTTACAGGCGGGAAGACACCGGGGAGCTGTTTTTT. The chain links TRBV30 to TRBJ2-2; TRBD2 might be the D (6 bases). Germline V gene data show CDR1 as GTSNPN and CDR2 as SVGIG (reference sequence). V shed 2 bases and J shed 3 bases, with 13 bases lying between them. CDR3 length: 15 residues.